This TCR beta chain originates from a study of vaccination and CD4 T cells after COVID-19 (dated by TCRdb to the early 2020s). Describing the broader study: Six males and four females were included in the convalescent cohort, with two Hispanic individuals, seven Caucasians, two Asians and one multiracial person represented. Participants received two doses of either the Pfizer-BioNTech BNT162b2 vaccine (n=8) or the Moderna mRNA-1273 vaccine (n=2). Post-COVID blood samples from convalescent patients were collected a median of around 100 days after diagnosis, with a range of roughly 35 to 161 days. Post-vaccine blood samples were obtained a median of roughly 75 days after the second vaccine dose, with a range of about 13 to 250 days. For stimulating the cultures, overlapping spike peptide pools were used, derived from SARS-CoV-2 as well as from the common cold coronaviruses HCoV-NL63, HCoV-OC43 and HCoV-229E. Control cultures received a CEFX viral epitope pool as the positive control, an HIV-1 Nef peptide pool as the negative control, or no peptide. The spike-specific CD4+ TCR repertoire was compared before and after mRNA vaccination in about nine COVID-19 convalescent patients and a handful of infection-naive healthy vaccine recipients.

Measured from the cysteine to the phenylalanine, the CDR3 is 13 residues long. The retained sequence is limited to the CDR3, 39 bases, with the frame set at the first base. The junction shows trimming of 0 bases on V and 11 bases on J, plus 10 bases between the germline ends. Based on the germline V gene, the CDR1 and CDR2 sequences are MNHNS and SASEGT. The library was made by PCR. TCR sequencing of DNA from cultured CD4+ T cells used the Oncomine TCR Beta short-read assay at the Johns Hopkins FTIC core. The QIAamp micro DNA kit was used to extract genomic DNA from the cultured CD4+ T cells. Oncomine TCR Beta libraries from cultured CD4+ T cells were pooled using unique dual indexes and sequenced on an Illumina iSeq 100. Regarding the original processing steps: Non-productive sequences were filtered out, and CDR3s that did not start with C, did not end with F or W, or were shorter than 7 amino acids were discarded. The MANAFEST web application identified antigen-specific clonotypes by comparing peptide-stimulated wells against reference wells and other culture wells. An FDR below 0.05, an odds ratio above 5, and a productive frequency above 0.1% in at least two of three replicate wells were required for clones to be considered positive. A clonotype was classed as cross-reactive if the clonotype showed significant expansion both in SARS-CoV-2 spike wells and in at least one common cold coronavirus spike condition. Levenshtein distances (stringdist) and unrooted phylogenetic trees (ape) in R version 3.6.1 were used to assess CDR3 homology. Starting from the raw public reads, TCRdb applied fastp trimming at Q25, assembled clones with MiXCR and retained in-frame beta chains. CDR3 protein duplicates are merged, each entry listing the most common genes and DNA. Clone size and V and J calls follow TCRdb, not the original study. For this sample the table gives approximately 12,000 distinct CDR3 sequences, of which under 35% were detected only once. The top ten hold almost 35% of the sample.

The label giving this sample's treatment or condition can be read as: 10-day PBMC culture with coronavirus spike peptide pools or control peptides (ViraFEST assay). The ViraFEST assay, used in the study, expanded antigen-specific T cells with peptide pools and then identified the expanded clonotypes through TCR sequencing. Negative nucleocapsid antibody tests before and after vaccination confirmed that the healthy vaccine recipients had no prior SARS-CoV-2 infection. PBMCs were cultured at about 2 million per well in IMDM supplemented with approximately 5% human AB serum and around 10 IU/ml IL-2, with 9.5 to 10 ug/ml peptide pools added. On days 3 and 7, half of the culture medium was replaced with fresh IL-2-containing medium. After 10 to 11 days of culture, CD4+ T cells were isolated by negative selection with the EasySep CD4+ T cell isolation kit. PBMCs were separated from whole blood using Ficoll-Paque Plus gradient centrifugation and then either used fresh or cryopreserved at -140C. Culture conditions were generally each tested in triplicate wells.

Turning to this clonotype: What antigen it recognizes has not been identified. Base quality data are lacking; no much larger clone is found one base away.

Results the study describes overall, beyond this receptor: Among convalescent patients, a median about 86% of the SARS-CoV-2-reactive clones seen after vaccination appeared only after vaccination, which suggests priming specific to the vaccine. An increase in the median number of SARS-CoV-2-reactive clonotypes from 21 after infection to a few dozen after vaccination was observed, but the change was not found to be significant. Of the vaccine-specific clones in convalescent patients, 304 of 307, or nearly all, reacted only to SARS-CoV-2 spike and did not cross-react with common cold coronaviruses. The number of convalescent patients in the study was relatively small, and the study did not examine early timepoints following natural infection.

This specimen consisted of CD4+ T cells from blood, cultured in vitro, obtained before SARS-CoV-2 vaccination. The TCR comes from a human donor who received a COVID-19 vaccine. The receptor chain draws on TRBV6-1 and TRBJ1-4; the D gene cannot be resolved reliably. The CDR3 reads CASSEALRRKLFF. The DNA reads as follows: TGTGCCAGCAGTGAAGCGCTTCGTAGGAAACTGTTTTTT.